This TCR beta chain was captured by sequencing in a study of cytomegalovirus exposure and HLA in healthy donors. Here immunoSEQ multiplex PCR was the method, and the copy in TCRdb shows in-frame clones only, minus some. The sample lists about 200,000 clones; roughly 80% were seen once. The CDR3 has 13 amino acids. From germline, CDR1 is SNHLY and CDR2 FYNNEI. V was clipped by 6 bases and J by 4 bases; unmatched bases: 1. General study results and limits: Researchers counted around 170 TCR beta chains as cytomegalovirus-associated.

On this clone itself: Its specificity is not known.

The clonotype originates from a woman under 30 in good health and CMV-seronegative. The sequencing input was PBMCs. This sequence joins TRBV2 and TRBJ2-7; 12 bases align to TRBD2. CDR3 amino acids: CASRTSGGYEQYF. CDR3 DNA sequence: TGTGCCAGCAGGACTAGCGGGGGATACGAGCAGTACTTC. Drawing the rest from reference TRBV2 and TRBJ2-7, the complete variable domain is EPEVTQTPSHQVTQMGQEVILRCVPISNHLYFYWYRQILGQKVEFLVSFYNNEISEKSEIFDDQFSVERPDGSNFTLKIRSTKLEDSAMYFCASRTSGGYEQYFGPGTRLTVT.